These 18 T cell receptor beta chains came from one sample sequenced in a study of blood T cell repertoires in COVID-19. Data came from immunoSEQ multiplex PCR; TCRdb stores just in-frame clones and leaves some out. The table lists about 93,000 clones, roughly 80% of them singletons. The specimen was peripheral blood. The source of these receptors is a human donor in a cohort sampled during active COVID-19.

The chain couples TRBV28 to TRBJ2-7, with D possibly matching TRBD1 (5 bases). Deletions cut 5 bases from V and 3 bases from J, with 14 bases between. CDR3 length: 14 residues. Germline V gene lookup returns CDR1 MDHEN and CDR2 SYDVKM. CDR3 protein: CASSRTRQNYEQYF. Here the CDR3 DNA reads TGTGCCAGCAGTCGGACCCGACAGAACTACGAGCAGTACTTC.

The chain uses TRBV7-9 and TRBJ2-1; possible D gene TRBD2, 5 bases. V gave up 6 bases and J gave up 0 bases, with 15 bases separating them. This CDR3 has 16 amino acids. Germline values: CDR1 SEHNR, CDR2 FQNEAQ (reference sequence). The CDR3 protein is CASSPKRTLSYNEQFF. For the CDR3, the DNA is TGTGCCAGCAGTCCAAAGCGGACCCTCTCCTACAATGAGCAGTTCTTC.

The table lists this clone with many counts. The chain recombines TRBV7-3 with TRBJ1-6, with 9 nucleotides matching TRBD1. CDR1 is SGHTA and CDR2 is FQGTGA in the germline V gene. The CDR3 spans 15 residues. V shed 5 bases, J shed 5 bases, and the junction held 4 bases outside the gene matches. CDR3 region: CASSAGTGHNSPLHF. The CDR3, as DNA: TGTGCCAGCAGCGCCGGGACAGGGCATAATTCACCCCTCCACTTT.

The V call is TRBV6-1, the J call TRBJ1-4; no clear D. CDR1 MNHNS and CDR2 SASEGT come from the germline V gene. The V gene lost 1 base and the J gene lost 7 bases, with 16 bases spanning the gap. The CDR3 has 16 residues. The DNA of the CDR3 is TGTGCCAGCAGTGAAGGAACCCTGGGCCGGGGTGAAAAACTGTTTTTT. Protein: CASSEGTLGRGEKLFF.

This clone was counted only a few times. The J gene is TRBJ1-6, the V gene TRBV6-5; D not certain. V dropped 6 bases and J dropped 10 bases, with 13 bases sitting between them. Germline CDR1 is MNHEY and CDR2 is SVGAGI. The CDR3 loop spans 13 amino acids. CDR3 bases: TGTGCCAGCAGGGAGGGAAAATACTCACCCCTCCACTTT. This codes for CASREGKYSPLHF.

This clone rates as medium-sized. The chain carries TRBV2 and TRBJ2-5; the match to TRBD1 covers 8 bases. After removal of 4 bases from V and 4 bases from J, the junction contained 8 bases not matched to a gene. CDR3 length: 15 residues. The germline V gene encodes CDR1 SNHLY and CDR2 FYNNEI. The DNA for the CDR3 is TGTGCCAGCAGTGTCATGGACAGGGAGGTAGAGACCCAGTACTTC. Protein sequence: CASSVMDREVETQYF.

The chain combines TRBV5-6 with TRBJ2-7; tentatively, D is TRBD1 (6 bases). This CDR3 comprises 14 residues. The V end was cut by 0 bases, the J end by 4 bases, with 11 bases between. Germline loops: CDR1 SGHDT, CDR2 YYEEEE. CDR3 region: CASSLAGQQYEQYF. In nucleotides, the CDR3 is TGTGCCAGCAGCTTGGCCGGACAGCAATACGAGCAGTACTTC.

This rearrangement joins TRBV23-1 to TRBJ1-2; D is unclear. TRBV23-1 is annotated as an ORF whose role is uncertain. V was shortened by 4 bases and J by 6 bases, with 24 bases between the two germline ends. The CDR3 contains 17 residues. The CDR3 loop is CASSLGELDPLRDGYTF. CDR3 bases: TGCGCCAGCAGTCTTGGGGAGCTCGACCCACTTAGGGATGGCTACACCTTC.

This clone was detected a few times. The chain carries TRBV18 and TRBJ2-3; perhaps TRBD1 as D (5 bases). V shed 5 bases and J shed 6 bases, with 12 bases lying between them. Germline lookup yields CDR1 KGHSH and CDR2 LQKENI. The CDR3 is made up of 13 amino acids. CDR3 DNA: TGTGCCAGCTCATCCAGGGAAACTGATACGCAGTATTTT. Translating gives CASSSRETDTQYF.

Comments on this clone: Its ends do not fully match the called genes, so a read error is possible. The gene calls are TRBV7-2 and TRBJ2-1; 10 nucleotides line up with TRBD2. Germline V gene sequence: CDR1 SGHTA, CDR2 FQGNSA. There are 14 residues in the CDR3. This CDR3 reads CASSLAGVSNEQFF. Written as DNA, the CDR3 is TGTGCCAGCAGCCTAGCGGGAGTCTCCAATGAGCAGTTCTTC.

The DNA for the CDR3 is TGCGCCAGCAGTGAGCTGGGCCACGGGAACGAGCAGTACTTC. This sequence encodes CASSELGHGNEQYF. This rearrangement joins TRBV10-2 to TRBJ2-7, with D possibly TRBD2 on 5 matching bases. This CDR3 comprises 14 residues. Germline V CDR1 and CDR2: WSHSY, SAAADI. V shed 2 bases and J shed 5 bases, with 13 bases lying between them.

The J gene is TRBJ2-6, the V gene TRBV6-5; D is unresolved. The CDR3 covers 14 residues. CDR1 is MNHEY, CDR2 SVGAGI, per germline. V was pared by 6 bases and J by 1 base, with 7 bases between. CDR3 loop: CASRDKSGANVLTF. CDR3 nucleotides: TGTGCCAGCAGAGACAAATCTGGGGCCAACGTCCTGACTTTC.

CDR3 in amino acids: CASSPGPGQGYEQYF. The CDR3 nucleotides read TGTGCCAGCAGCCCAGGACCGGGACAGGGCTACGAGCAGTACTTC. The genes are TRBV7-9 and TRBJ2-7, with 9 bases matching TRBD1. Germline loops: CDR1 SEHNR, CDR2 FQNEAQ (reference sequence). With 5 bases clipped from V and 3 bases from J, the junction kept 8 bases outside the gene matches. This CDR3 region has 15 residues.

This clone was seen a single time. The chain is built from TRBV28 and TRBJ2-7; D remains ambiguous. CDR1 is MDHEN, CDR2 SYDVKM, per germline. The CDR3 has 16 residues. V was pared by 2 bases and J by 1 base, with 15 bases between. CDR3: CASSLASVASSYEQYF. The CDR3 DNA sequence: TGTGCCAGCAGTTTAGCCTCGGTAGCTTCGTCCTACGAGCAGTACTTC.

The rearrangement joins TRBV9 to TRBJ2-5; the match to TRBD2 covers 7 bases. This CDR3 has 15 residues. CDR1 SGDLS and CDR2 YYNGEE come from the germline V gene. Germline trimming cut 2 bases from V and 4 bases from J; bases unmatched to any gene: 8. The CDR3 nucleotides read TGTGCCAGCAGCGTTAGCGGGCTCCGGGCAGAGACCCAGTACTTC. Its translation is CASSVSGLRAETQYF. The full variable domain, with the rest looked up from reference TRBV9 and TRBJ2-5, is DSGVTQTPKHLITATGQRVTLRCSPRSGDLSVYWYQQSLDQGLQFLIQYYNGEERAKGNILERFSAQQFPDLHSELNLSSLELGDSALYFCASSVSGLRAETQYFGPGTRLLVL.

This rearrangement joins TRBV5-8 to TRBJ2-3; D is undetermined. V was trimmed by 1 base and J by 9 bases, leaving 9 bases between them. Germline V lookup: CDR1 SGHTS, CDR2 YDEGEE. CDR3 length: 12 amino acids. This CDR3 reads CASSLMSFTQYF. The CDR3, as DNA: TGTGCCAGCAGCTTGATGAGTTTCACGCAGTATTTT.

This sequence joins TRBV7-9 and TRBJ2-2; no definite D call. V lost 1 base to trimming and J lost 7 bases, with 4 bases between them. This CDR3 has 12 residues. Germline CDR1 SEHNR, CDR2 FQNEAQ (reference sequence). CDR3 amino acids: CASSLDYGELFF. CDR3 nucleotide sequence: TGTGCCAGCAGCTTAGACTACGGGGAGCTGTTTTTT.

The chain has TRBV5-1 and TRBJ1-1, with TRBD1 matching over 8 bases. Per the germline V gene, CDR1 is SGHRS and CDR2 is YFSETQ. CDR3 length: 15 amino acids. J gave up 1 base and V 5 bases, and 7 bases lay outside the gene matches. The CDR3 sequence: CASSGAGTGNTEAFF. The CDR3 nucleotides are TGCGCCAGCAGTGGGGCCGGGACAGGGAACACTGAAGCTTTCTTT.